This T cell receptor beta chain was identified during a study of CD8 T cells in Susac syndrome. The authors negatively isolated CD8+ and CD4+ T cells and FACS-enriched TEMRA cells. The CDR3 length is 16 residues. Germline-derived CDR1 and CDR2 are KGHSH and LQKENI. The germline V and J ends were trimmed by 10 bases and 2 bases, with 23 bases remaining between them. The RNA, 0.5 to 1 ug, was put through reverse transcription using random hexamers. TCRdb analysed the immunoSEQ multiplex PCR reads with MiXCR anew, one entry per CDR3 protein. The sample includes 300,000 to 350,000 distinct CDR3 sequences, roughly nine tenths of them seen just once.

What was sequenced was CD4+ T cells from PBMCs. The origin of this receptor is a human donor with multiple sclerosis. The chain links TRBV18 to TRBJ1-1; maybe TRBD1 (5 bases). DNA for the CDR3: TGTGCCACCCAACCTCGGACCGGGACGCTTAACACTGAAGCTTTCTTT. Its translation is CATQPRTGTLNTEAFF.